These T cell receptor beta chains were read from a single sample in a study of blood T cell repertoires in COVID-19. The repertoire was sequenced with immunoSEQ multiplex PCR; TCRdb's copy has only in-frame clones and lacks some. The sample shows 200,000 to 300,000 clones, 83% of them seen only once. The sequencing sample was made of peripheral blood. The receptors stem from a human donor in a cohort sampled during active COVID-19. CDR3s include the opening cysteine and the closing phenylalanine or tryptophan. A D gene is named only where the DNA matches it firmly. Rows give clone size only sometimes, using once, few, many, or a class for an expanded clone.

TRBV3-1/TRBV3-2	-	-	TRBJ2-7	CASSQEGTGVGEQYF	TGTGCCAGCAGCCAAGAAGGGACGGGAGTGGGCGAGCAGTACTTC
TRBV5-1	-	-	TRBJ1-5	CASSLGQPNQPQHF	TGCGCCAGCAGCTTGGGACAGCCCAATCAGCCCCAGCATTTT
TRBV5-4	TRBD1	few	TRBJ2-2	CASRGGTGIGGELFF	TGTGCCAGCAGGGGGGGGACAGGGATCGGCGGGGAGCTGTTTTTT
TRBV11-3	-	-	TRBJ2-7	CASSLKGVVTDYEQYF	TGTGCCAGCAGCTTAAAAGGCGTAGTGACAGACTACGAGCAGTACTTC
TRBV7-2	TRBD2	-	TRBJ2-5	CASSLGPLGLAGETQYF	TGTGCCAGCAGCTTAGGGCCCCTTGGACTAGCGGGAGAGACCCAGTACTTC
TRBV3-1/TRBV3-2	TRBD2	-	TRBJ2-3	CASSQVVTSQYF	TGTGCCAGCAGCCAAGTTGTGACTAGCCAGTATTTT
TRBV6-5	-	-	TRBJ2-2	CASSYSRRGVGELFF	TGTGCCAGCAGTTACTCGCGCAGGGGGGTCGGGGAGCTGTTTTTT
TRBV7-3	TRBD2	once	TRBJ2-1	CATDSMGGGAGEQFF	TGTGCCACCGACTCAATGGGCGGGGGGGCCGGTGAGCAGTTCTTC
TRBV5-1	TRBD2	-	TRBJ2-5	CASSLGTSGTQETQYF	TGCGCCAGCAGCTTGGGGACTAGCGGGACCCAAGAGACCCAGTACTTC
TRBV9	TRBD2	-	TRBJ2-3	CASSVEGGGTQYF	TGTGCCAGCAGCGTAGAGGGCGGGGGAACGCAGTATTTT
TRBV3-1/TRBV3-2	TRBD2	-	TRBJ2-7	CASSQNVAGGSYEQYF	TGTGCCAGCAGCCAGAACGTAGCGGGAGGAAGTTACGAGCAGTACTTC
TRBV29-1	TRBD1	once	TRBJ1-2	CSVGQGWGYGYTF	TGCAGCGTCGGACAGGGGTGGGGCTATGGCTACACCTTC
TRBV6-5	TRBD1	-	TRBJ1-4	CASSYSRQGTEKLFF	TGTGCCAGCAGTTACTCGAGACAGGGAACTGAAAAACTGTTTTTT
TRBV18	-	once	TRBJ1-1	CASSPPSGLNTEAFF	TGTGCCAGCTCACCACCCTCCGGGTTGAACACTGAAGCTTTCTTT
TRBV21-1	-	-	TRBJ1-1	CASSKETGDGWTEAFF	TGTGCCAGCAGCAAAGAAACAGGGGATGGTTGGACTGAAGCTTTCTTT
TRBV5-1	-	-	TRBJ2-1	CASSPPFEVGEQFF	TGCGCCAGCAGCCCCCCTTTTGAGGTCGGTGAGCAGTTCTTC
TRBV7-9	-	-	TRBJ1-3	CASSLVSDVWTVGHTIYF	TGTGCCAGCAGCTTAGTATCGGACGTCTGGACAGTGGGACACACCATATATTTT
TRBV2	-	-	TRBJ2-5	CASRDRRARKETQYF	TGTGCCAGCAGGGACCGCAGGGCGCGGAAAGAGACCCAGTACTTC
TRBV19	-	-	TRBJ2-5	CASSIGGVETQYF	TGTGCCAGTAGTATAGGCGGGGTTGAGACCCAGTACTTC
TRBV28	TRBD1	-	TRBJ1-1	CASSSMPTGGVLNTEAFF	TGTGCCAGCAGTTCCATGCCGACAGGGGGGGTCTTGAACACTGAAGCTTTCTTT
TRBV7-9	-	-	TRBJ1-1	CAGGSGNTEAFF	TGTGCAGGCGGTTCGGGGAACACTGAAGCTTTCTTT
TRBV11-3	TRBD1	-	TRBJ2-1	CASSSQGYNEQFF	TGTGCCAGCAGCTCACAGGGGTACAATGAGCAGTTCTTC
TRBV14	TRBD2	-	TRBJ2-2	CASSQDKTSGYTGELFF	TGTGCCAGCAGCCAAGATAAGACTAGCGGTTACACCGGGGAGCTGTTTTTT
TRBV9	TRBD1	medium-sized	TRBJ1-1	CASSVSTGGNTEAFF	TGTGCCAGCAGCGTAAGTACAGGGGGGAACACTGAAGCTTTCTTT
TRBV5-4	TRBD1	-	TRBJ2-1	CANGGQGAREQFF	TGTGCCAATGGAGGACAGGGGGCGCGGGAGCAGTTCTTC
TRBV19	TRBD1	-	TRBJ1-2	CASSTGQATNYGYTF	TGTGCCAGTAGTACGGGACAGGCGACTAACTATGGCTACACCTTC
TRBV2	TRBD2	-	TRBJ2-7	CASGRTSGYEQYF	TGTGCCAGCGGTAGGACTAGCGGATACGAGCAGTACTTC
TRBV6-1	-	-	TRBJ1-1	CASSEGGGGNTEAFF	TGTGCCAGCAGTGAGGGGGGGGGCGGAAACACTGAAGCTTTCTTT
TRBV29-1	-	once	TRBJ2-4	CSVARERGDIQYF	TGCAGCGTTGCGCGGGAGAGGGGGGACATTCAGTACTTC
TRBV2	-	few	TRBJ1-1	CASSGTTSNTEAFF	TGTGCCAGCAGTGGGACAACTTCGAACACTGAAGCTTTCTTT
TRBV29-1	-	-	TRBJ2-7	CSVESFTGLSYEQYF	TGCAGCGTTGAATCTTTCACAGGCCTTTCCTACGAGCAGTACTTC
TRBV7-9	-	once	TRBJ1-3	CASSLDTKSGNTIYF	TGTGCCAGCAGCTTAGACACAAAGTCTGGAAACACCATATATTTT
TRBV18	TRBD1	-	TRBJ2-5	CASSPPTGSNRETQYF	TGTGCCAGCTCACCACCGACAGGGTCAAACCGGGAGACCCAGTACTTC
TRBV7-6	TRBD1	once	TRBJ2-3	CASSSTGGVADTQYF	TGTGCCAGCAGTTCGACAGGGGGCGTTGCAGATACGCAGTATTTT
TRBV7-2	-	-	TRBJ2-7	CASSPSLGGDPYEQYF	TGTGCCAGCAGCCCCTCGTTAGGGGGGGATCCCTACGAGCAGTACTTC
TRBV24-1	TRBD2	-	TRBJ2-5	CATSDLGLAGARETQYF	TGTGCCACCAGTGATTTAGGGCTAGCGGGAGCTAGGGAGACCCAGTACTTC
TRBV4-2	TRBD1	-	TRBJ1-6	CASSQDQEGARSYNSPLHF	TGTGCCAGCAGCCAAGATCAGGAGGGGGCCAGATCCTATAATTCACCCCTCCACTTT
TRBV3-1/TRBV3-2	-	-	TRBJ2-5	CASSRAPGETQYF	TGTGCCAGCAGCCGTGCACCGGGTGAGACCCAGTACTTC
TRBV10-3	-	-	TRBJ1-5	CAISPRGQSGQPQHF	TGTGCCATCAGCCCTAGAGGCCAGAGTGGTCAGCCCCAGCATTTT
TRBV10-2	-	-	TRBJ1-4	CASRPQDRFNEKLFF	TGCGCCAGCAGACCTCAAGATCGGTTTAATGAAAAACTGTTTTTT
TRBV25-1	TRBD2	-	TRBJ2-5	CAISLAGQETQYF	TGTGCCATTTCACTAGCGGGTCAAGAGACCCAGTACTTC
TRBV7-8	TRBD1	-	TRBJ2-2	CASSASGTGRTGELFF	TGTGCCAGCAGCGCGTCCGGGACAGGGAGAACCGGGGAGCTGTTTTTT
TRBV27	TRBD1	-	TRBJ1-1	CASSSDRVKTEAFF	TGTGCCAGCAGCTCGGACAGGGTGAAGACTGAAGCTTTCTTT
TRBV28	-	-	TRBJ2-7	CASEGLRNEQYF	TGCGCGAGCGAGGGCCTCAGGAACGAGCAGTACTTC
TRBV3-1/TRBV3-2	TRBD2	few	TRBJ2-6	CASSKRGGSGANVLTF	TGTGCCAGCAGCAAGCGGGGGGGCTCTGGGGCCAACGTCCTGACTTTC
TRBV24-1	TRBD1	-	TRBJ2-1	CATSDGDRDEQFF	TGTGCCACCAGTGATGGGGACAGGGATGAGCAGTTCTTC
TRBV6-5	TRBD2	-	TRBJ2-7	CASSRDYREQYF	TGTGCCAGCAGTCGGGACTACCGCGAGCAGTACTTC
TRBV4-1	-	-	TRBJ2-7	CASSQDYNNDEQYF	TGCGCCAGCAGCCAAGATTATAACAACGACGAGCAGTACTTC
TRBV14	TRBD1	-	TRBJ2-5	CASSQGYTGESETQYF	TGTGCCAGCAGCCAAGGCTATACAGGGGAAAGTGAGACCCAGTACTTC
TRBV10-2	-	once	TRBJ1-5	CASSVDGNQPQHF	TGCGCCAGCAGTGTTGACGGGAATCAGCCCCAGCATTTT
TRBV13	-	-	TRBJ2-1	CASSLAQDEQFF	TGTGCCAGCAGCCTTGCGCAGGATGAGCAGTTCTTC
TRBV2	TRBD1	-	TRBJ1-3	CASSDRGAGNTIYF	TGTGCCAGCAGTGACAGGGGGGCAGGAAACACCATATATTTT